The 5 T cell receptor beta chains listed next were all sequenced from one sample in a study of blood T cell repertoires in COVID-19. Some clones are missing from TCRdb's copy, which holds only in-frame ones; the method was immunoSEQ multiplex PCR. The data contain roughly 170,000 clones, over 65% of them seen just once; the ten biggest clones take up around 4.3%. The source material was PBMCs or T cells enriched from blood (not recorded which). These receptors were taken from a woman aged 50 to 65 who had recovered from COVID-19.

This clone was counted once. This rearrangement joins TRBV4-2 to TRBJ1-1; D is uncertain. V dropped 1 base and J dropped 5 bases, with 5 bases sitting between them. The CDR3 length is 12 residues. Germline values: CDR1 LGHNA, CDR2 YNFKEQ. This chain's CDR3 is CASSQAETEAFF. CDR3 bases: TGTGCCAGCAGCCAAGCGGAGACTGAAGCTTTCTTT.

The chain links TRBV7-8 to TRBJ1-2; no firm D call. Trimming pared 8 bases from V and 2 bases from J, leaving 18 bases between. The CDR3 runs to 15 residues. Germline V gene sequence: CDR1 SGHVS, CDR2 FQNEAQ. In nucleotides, the CDR3 is TGTGCCAGCGGTCTCGGAGGACGGCAAAACTATGGCTACACCTTC. As protein: CASGLGGRQNYGYTF.

CDR3 coding DNA: TGTGCCACCAAGGGGGCGGCTAATGAAAAACTGTTTTTT. It encodes CATKGAANEKLFF. This chain uses TRBV24-1 with TRBJ1-4, with 7 bases aligning to TRBD1. J was trimmed by 3 bases and V by 8 bases; bases with no gene match: 2. The length of the CDR3 is 13 residues. In germline, CDR1 is KGHDR, CDR2 SFDVKD.

The V and J genes are TRBV27 and TRBJ1-2; D ambiguous. CDR3 length: 13 residues. Germline CDR1 is MNHEY and CDR2 is SMNVEV (reference sequence). V was shortened by 4 bases and J by 8 bases, with 14 bases between the two germline ends. The CDR3 sequence is CASSSPSSPGYTF. CDR3 in DNA: TGTGCCAGCAGTTCCCCATCCAGTCCCGGCTACACCTTC.

The CDR3 sequence is CASSQFRGQGEAFF. Written as DNA, the CDR3 is TGTGCCAGCAGCCAGTTTCGGGGACAGGGAGAAGCTTTCTTT. This chain links TRBV11-2 with TRBJ1-1; 9 bases align to TRBD1. V trimming: 5 bases; J trimming: 8 bases; junction bases outside the gene matches: 9. This CDR3 has 14 amino acids. The germline V gene encodes CDR1 SGHAT and CDR2 FQNNGV.